These T cell receptor beta chains were read from a single sample in a study of beta chain features in type 1 diabetes. Sequenced by immunoSEQ multiplex PCR; TCRdb stores in-frame clones only, minus some. Among 40,000 to 55,000 clones listed, around 40% were seen once. The sample consisted of stem cell memory CD4+ T cells from blood. These receptors all stem from a man aged 30-40 years with type 1 diabetes. CDR3s include the opening cysteine and the closing phenylalanine or tryptophan. The D gene is left open where the match is weak. Rows give clone size only sometimes, using once, few, many, or a class for an expanded clone.

d_call: -; clone_size: -; v_call: TRBV6-5; j_call: TRBJ2-1; cdr3_aa: CASSYSRQAEQFF; cdr3_nt: TGTGCCAGCAGTTACTCACGGCAGGCTGAGCAGTTCTTC
d_call: TRBD1; clone_size: -; v_call: TRBV7-2; j_call: TRBJ2-7; cdr3_aa: CASSPRRQGSEQYF; cdr3_nt: TGTGCCAGCAGCCCGCGCCGACAGGGGTCCGAGCAGTACTTC
d_call: -; clone_size: -; v_call: TRBV18; j_call: TRBJ2-1; cdr3_aa: CASSPYGVISYNEQFF; cdr3_nt: TGTGCCAGCTCACCCTACGGGGTGATCTCCTACAATGAGCAGTTCTTC
d_call: -; clone_size: -; v_call: TRBV18; j_call: TRBJ1-1; cdr3_aa: CASAGAGAGFTEAFF; cdr3_nt: TGTGCCAGCGCCGGCGCTGGGGCTGGGTTCACTGAAGCTTTCTTT
d_call: -; clone_size: -; v_call: TRBV9; j_call: TRBJ1-2; cdr3_aa: CASSVEPGPYGYTF; cdr3_nt: TGTGCCAGCAGCGTAGAGCCAGGGCCCTATGGCTACACCTTC
d_call: -; clone_size: -; v_call: TRBV28; j_call: TRBJ2-5; cdr3_aa: CASSLRDTPETQYF; cdr3_nt: TGTGCCAGCAGTCTCCGGGACACCCCGGAGACCCAGTACTTC
d_call: TRBD2; clone_size: -; v_call: TRBV5-6; j_call: TRBJ2-7; cdr3_aa: CASTLRLAPYEQYF; cdr3_nt: TGTGCCAGCACCCTGAGACTAGCGCCCTACGAGCAGTACTTC
d_call: TRBD1; clone_size: -; v_call: TRBV4-1; j_call: TRBJ2-3; cdr3_aa: CASSLRAQQGAPHTDTQYF; cdr3_nt: TGCGCCAGCAGCCTGAGAGCCCAACAGGGGGCCCCCCACACAGATACGCAGTATTTT
d_call: -; clone_size: few; v_call: TRBV18; j_call: TRBJ2-1; cdr3_aa: CASSLGLLNEQFF; cdr3_nt: TGTGCCAGCTCACTAGGACTACTCAATGAGCAGTTCTTC
d_call: -; clone_size: few; v_call: TRBV30; j_call: TRBJ2-1; cdr3_aa: CAWSDFSGPPGPGQFF; cdr3_nt: TGTGCCTGGAGTGACTTTAGCGGCCCCCCCGGGCCGGGGCAGTTCTTC
d_call: TRBD2; clone_size: -; v_call: TRBV5-1; j_call: TRBJ2-2; cdr3_aa: CASSSTVAGGTGELFF; cdr3_nt: TGCGCCAGCAGCTCAACAGTAGCGGGAGGGACCGGGGAGCTGTTTTTT
d_call: -; clone_size: -; v_call: TRBV7-6; j_call: TRBJ2-1; cdr3_aa: CASSLLESVRGSYNEQFF; cdr3_nt: TGTGCCAGCAGCTTGCTGGAGTCCGTCAGGGGCTCCTACAATGAGCAGTTCTTC
d_call: TRBD1; clone_size: -; v_call: TRBV18; j_call: TRBJ2-7; cdr3_aa: CASSPRGQGSYEQYF; cdr3_nt: TGTGCCAGCTCCCCCCGAGGACAGGGGTCCTACGAGCAGTACTTC
d_call: -; clone_size: -; v_call: TRBV5-4; j_call: TRBJ2-5; cdr3_aa: CASSLVARETQYF; cdr3_nt: TGTGCCAGCAGCTTGGTGGCAAGAGAGACCCAGTACTTC
d_call: -; clone_size: -; v_call: TRBV7-9; j_call: TRBJ2-5; cdr3_aa: CASSLFGSGQETQYF; cdr3_nt: TGTGCCAGCAGCCTATTCGGCAGCGGCCAAGAGACCCAGTACTTC
d_call: TRBD1; clone_size: -; v_call: TRBV5-4; j_call: TRBJ2-7; cdr3_aa: CASSSTGFGYEQYF; cdr3_nt: TGTGCCAGCAGCTCGACAGGGTTCGGCTACGAGCAGTACTTC
d_call: -; clone_size: -; v_call: TRBV9; j_call: TRBJ2-6; cdr3_aa: CASSLPGAGANVLTF; cdr3_nt: TGTGCCAGCAGCCTACCAGGGGCTGGGGCCAACGTCCTGACTTTC
d_call: -; clone_size: few; v_call: TRBV7-2; j_call: TRBJ2-1; cdr3_aa: CASSPLGSNEQFF; cdr3_nt: TGTGCCAGCAGCCCACTGGGGAGTAATGAGCAGTTCTTC
d_call: TRBD2; clone_size: -; v_call: TRBV28; j_call: TRBJ2-5; cdr3_aa: CASSLPSGQETQYF; cdr3_nt: TGTGCCAGCAGTTTACCTAGCGGACAAGAGACCCAGTACTTC
d_call: -; clone_size: -; v_call: TRBV5-1; j_call: TRBJ1-2; cdr3_aa: CASSPGTTRGYTF; cdr3_nt: TGCGCCAGCAGCCCCGGGACAACCCGTGGCTACACCTTC
d_call: -; clone_size: -; v_call: TRBV5-1; j_call: TRBJ2-1; cdr3_aa: CASSFPVFSYNEQFF; cdr3_nt: TGCGCCAGCAGCTTCCCGGTCTTCTCCTACAATGAGCAGTTCTTC
d_call: -; clone_size: -; v_call: TRBV7-2; j_call: TRBJ2-7; cdr3_aa: CASSIYGQIEYEQYF; cdr3_nt: TGTGCCAGCAGCATATACGGACAGATAGAATACGAGCAGTACTTC
d_call: TRBD2; clone_size: few; v_call: TRBV4-2; j_call: TRBJ2-5; cdr3_aa: CASSSLAGWEETQYF; cdr3_nt: TGTGCCAGCAGCTCCCTAGCGGGTTGGGAGGAGACCCAGTACTTC
d_call: -; clone_size: -; v_call: TRBV21-1; j_call: TRBJ2-5; cdr3_aa: CASAKTGSQTHQETQYF; cdr3_nt: TGTGCCAGCGCAAAAACAGGGTCCCAGACTCACCAAGAGACCCAGTACTTC
d_call: -; clone_size: few; v_call: TRBV18; j_call: TRBJ1-2; cdr3_aa: CASSSDTVYGYTF; cdr3_nt: TGTGCCAGCTCATCAGACACGGTTTATGGCTACACCTTC
d_call: TRBD1; clone_size: -; v_call: TRBV5-1; j_call: TRBJ2-7; cdr3_aa: CASSPGTSGTVTYEQYF; cdr3_nt: TGCGCCAGCAGCCCGGGGACCTCCGGGACAGTCACCTACGAGCAGTACTTC
d_call: TRBD2; clone_size: -; v_call: TRBV7-8; j_call: TRBJ2-3; cdr3_aa: CASSPGGTSGRTDTQYF; cdr3_nt: TGTGCCAGCAGCCCTGGCGGGACTAGCGGGAGAACAGATACGCAGTATTTT
d_call: -; clone_size: -; v_call: TRBV18; j_call: TRBJ1-1; cdr3_aa: CASSPDTAEAFF; cdr3_nt: TGTGCCAGCTCGCCAGACACGGCTGAAGCTTTCTTT
d_call: -; clone_size: once; v_call: TRBV6-5; j_call: TRBJ2-2; cdr3_aa: CASRPDLGTGELFF; cdr3_nt: TGTGCCAGCAGACCCGATCTCGGTACCGGGGAGCTGTTTTTT
d_call: -; clone_size: few; v_call: TRBV25-1; j_call: TRBJ2-7; cdr3_aa: CASILSGSYEQYF; cdr3_nt: TGTGCCAGCATACTCAGCGGATCCTACGAGCAGTACTTC
d_call: TRBD1; clone_size: -; v_call: TRBV5-1; j_call: TRBJ1-1; cdr3_aa: CASSLVQGGTEAFF; cdr3_nt: TGCGCCAGCAGCTTGGTGCAGGGGGGCACTGAAGCTTTCTTT
d_call: -; clone_size: few; v_call: TRBV11-1; j_call: TRBJ2-6; cdr3_aa: CASSLNSGANVLTF; cdr3_nt: TGTGCCAGCAGCTTAAATTCGGGGGCCAACGTCCTGACTTTC
d_call: -; clone_size: -; v_call: TRBV5-1; j_call: TRBJ2-3; cdr3_aa: CASSSGAAWDTQYF; cdr3_nt: TGCGCCAGCAGCTCCGGCGCGGCATGGGATACGCAGTATTTT
d_call: TRBD1; clone_size: -; v_call: TRBV10-3; j_call: TRBJ1-2; cdr3_aa: CAIKLGQGSYGYTF; cdr3_nt: TGTGCCATCAAGCTTGGACAGGGGAGCTATGGCTACACCTTC
d_call: -; clone_size: few; v_call: TRBV5-1; j_call: TRBJ2-7; cdr3_aa: CASSLGQAMYEQYF; cdr3_nt: TGCGCCAGCAGCTTGGGACAGGCCATGTACGAGCAGTACTTC
d_call: -; clone_size: few; v_call: TRBV7-8; j_call: TRBJ2-7; cdr3_aa: CASSLEFAVTSSYEQYF; cdr3_nt: TGTGCCAGCAGCTTAGAGTTCGCCGTTACTAGCTCCTACGAGCAGTACTTC
d_call: -; clone_size: -; v_call: TRBV2; j_call: TRBJ1-4; cdr3_aa: CASSERKLFF; cdr3_nt: TGTGCCAGCAGTGAGCGTAAACTGTTTTTT
d_call: -; clone_size: few; v_call: TRBV5-1; j_call: TRBJ2-7; cdr3_aa: CASSAGQTYEQYF; cdr3_nt: TGCGCCAGCAGCGCGGGACAGACGTACGAGCAGTACTTC
d_call: TRBD2; clone_size: few; v_call: TRBV9; j_call: TRBJ2-3; cdr3_aa: CASSVGGSGGATQYF; cdr3_nt: TGTGCCAGCAGCGTAGGGGGCAGCGGGGGAGCTACGCAGTATTTT
d_call: TRBD1; clone_size: -; v_call: TRBV18; j_call: TRBJ2-1; cdr3_aa: CASSDRGLSDEQFF; cdr3_nt: TGTGCCAGCTCAGACAGGGGTCTTAGCGATGAGCAGTTCTTC
d_call: TRBD2; clone_size: -; v_call: TRBV6-5; j_call: TRBJ2-1; cdr3_aa: CATQGLAFHEQFF; cdr3_nt: TGTGCCACCCAGGGACTAGCGTTTCATGAGCAGTTCTTC
d_call: TRBD2; clone_size: -; v_call: TRBV5-1; j_call: TRBJ2-7; cdr3_aa: CASSLATSGYYEQYF; cdr3_nt: TGCGCCAGCAGCTTGGCTACTAGCGGATACTACGAGCAGTACTTC
d_call: -; clone_size: -; v_call: TRBV5-1; j_call: TRBJ2-3; cdr3_aa: CASSSVIEAADTQYF; cdr3_nt: TGCGCCAGCAGCTCCGTTATCGAGGCCGCAGATACGCAGTATTTT
d_call: -; clone_size: -; v_call: TRBV4-3; j_call: TRBJ1-2; cdr3_aa: CASSARQETKGYTF; cdr3_nt: TGCGCCAGCAGCGCACGACAGGAGACAAAGGGCTACACCTTC
d_call: TRBD2; clone_size: -; v_call: TRBV28; j_call: TRBJ2-7; cdr3_aa: CASSLIGGLALEQYF; cdr3_nt: TGTGCCAGCAGTTTAATAGGGGGACTAGCGCTCGAGCAGTACTTC
d_call: -; clone_size: -; v_call: TRBV4-2; j_call: TRBJ1-2; cdr3_aa: CASSQEGGIGYTF; cdr3_nt: TGTGCCAGCAGCCAAGAGGGAGGCATTGGCTACACCTTC
d_call: -; clone_size: few; v_call: TRBV6-1; j_call: TRBJ2-7; cdr3_aa: CASEENLSYEQYF; cdr3_nt: TGTGCCAGCGAGGAGAACCTCTCCTACGAGCAGTACTTC
d_call: -; clone_size: -; v_call: TRBV11-3; j_call: TRBJ2-3; cdr3_aa: CASSSKSGTLPDTQYF; cdr3_nt: TGTGCCAGCAGCTCGAAATCCGGGACACTCCCTGATACGCAGTATTTT
d_call: -; clone_size: -; v_call: TRBV6-4; j_call: TRBJ1-5; cdr3_aa: CVSSEQGSNQPQHF; cdr3_nt: TGTGTCAGCAGTGAACAGGGAAGCAATCAGCCCCAGCATTTT
d_call: -; clone_size: few; v_call: TRBV7-3; j_call: TRBJ2-3; cdr3_aa: CASSFLGSPTDTQYF; cdr3_nt: TGTGCCAGCAGCTTTTTAGGGAGCCCCACAGATACGCAGTATTTT
d_call: -; clone_size: once; v_call: TRBV15; j_call: TRBJ2-5; cdr3_aa: CATSRRDFQEAQYF; cdr3_nt: TGTGCCACCAGCAGAAGGGACTTCCAAGAGGCCCAGTACTTC
d_call: -; clone_size: -; v_call: TRBV20-1; j_call: TRBJ1-1; cdr3_aa: CSARPGMEAFF; cdr3_nt: TGCAGTGCTCGTCCGGGGATGGAAGCTTTCTTT
d_call: TRBD1; clone_size: -; v_call: TRBV4-1; j_call: TRBJ1-5; cdr3_aa: CASSQEGGGQPQHF; cdr3_nt: TGCGCCAGCAGCCAAGAAGGGGGCGGTCAGCCCCAGCATTTT
d_call: TRBD1; clone_size: -; v_call: TRBV5-1; j_call: TRBJ1-1; cdr3_aa: CASSSRDRGLAFF; cdr3_nt: TGCGCCAGCAGCTCCCGGGACAGGGGGTTAGCTTTCTTT
d_call: -; clone_size: -; v_call: TRBV7-6; j_call: TRBJ2-1; cdr3_aa: CASSVDTEQFF; cdr3_nt: TGTGCCAGCAGCGTCGACACTGAGCAGTTCTTC
d_call: -; clone_size: few; v_call: TRBV7-9; j_call: TRBJ1-1; cdr3_aa: CASSLATRGTEAFF; cdr3_nt: TGTGCCAGCAGCTTAGCGACCAGGGGAACTGAAGCTTTCTTT
d_call: TRBD2; clone_size: -; v_call: TRBV7-9; j_call: TRBJ2-7; cdr3_aa: CASRSLGAGAPQYF; cdr3_nt: TGTGCCAGCAGGTCGCTCGGAGCGGGAGCCCCGCAGTACTTC
d_call: -; clone_size: -; v_call: TRBV21-1; j_call: TRBJ1-1; cdr3_aa: CASSLNEQDRGGTEAFF; cdr3_nt: TGTGCCAGCAGCCTCAATGAACAAGACAGGGGGGGGACTGAAGCTTTCTTT